The rows below give T cell receptor beta chains drawn from one sample of a study of blood T cell repertoires in COVID-19. The repertoire was sequenced with immunoSEQ multiplex PCR; TCRdb's copy has only in-frame clones and lacks some. The data contain approximately 270,000 clones, around 90% of them singletons. The specimen sequenced was peripheral blood. The source is a man aged 18 to 30 with active or convalescent COVID-19. Both conserved end residues are part of each CDR3. A D gene is named only where the DNA matches it firmly. Clone sizes are given selectively: once, few, many, or a class where the clone is expanded.

j_call v_call d_call clone_size cdr3_nt cdr3_aa
TRBJ2-3 TRBV10-3 . . TGTGCCATCAGTCCTTCAGGGCCGGAAGATACGCAGTATTTT CAISPSGPEDTQYF
TRBJ2-7 TRBV5-1 . . TGCGCCAGCAGCTTTGACAGGACCTACGAGCAGTACTTC CASSFDRTYEQYF
TRBJ1-1 TRBV7-9 . . TGTGCCAGCAGCTCACAAGGGGACACTGAAGCTTTCTTT CASSSQGDTEAFF
TRBJ2-3 TRBV14 TRBD2 . TGTGCCAGCAGTTGGACTAGCGGGGACGAGGATACGCAGTATTTT CASSWTSGDEDTQYF
TRBJ2-5 TRBV18 . . TGTGCCAGCTCACCTACTACGCAAGAGACCCAGTACTTC CASSPTTQETQYF
TRBJ2-2 TRBV21-1 . . TGTGCCAGCACGGGGCGGGAAAACACCGGGGAGCTGTTTTTT CASTGRENTGELFF
TRBJ2-5 TRBV7-9 TRBD2 . TGTGCCAGCAGCTTAGGGAGTGGGAGGACTAGTCCCATCCGGGAGACCCAGTACTTC CASSLGSGRTSPIRETQYF
TRBJ1-3 TRBV15 . . TGTGCCACCAGCAAAGCTCGCGGGGGCGCGAACACCATATATTTT CATSKARGGANTIYF
TRBJ2-1 TRBV7-3 . few TGTGCCAGCAGCGTTACATGGTTGCTAGTGGTGTTCTTC CASSVTWLLVVFF
TRBJ2-7 TRBV9 . few TGTGCCAGCAGCGTAGAACAGGGTTTTGGCGAGCAGTACTTC CASSVEQGFGEQYF
TRBJ2-5 TRBV5-1 TRBD2 . TGCGCCAGCAGCTTGGGACTAGCGGGAGAAGAGACCCAGTACTTC CASSLGLAGEETQYF
TRBJ2-2 TRBV11-1 TRBD2 . TGTGCCAGCAGCGAGCGACTAGCGGGGGTCACCGGGGAGCTGTTTTTT CASSERLAGVTGELFF
TRBJ2-7 TRBV4-2 TRBD2 . TGTGCCAGCAGCCAAGAAGGGACTAGCGGGTTTTACGAGCAGTACTTC CASSQEGTSGFYEQYF
TRBJ1-2 TRBV29-1 . . TGCAGCGTTGGGTCGCTCCAGGGCTACACCTTC CSVGSLQGYTF
TRBJ2-1 TRBV28 TRBD2 . TGTGCCAGCACCGTTATGGAGCGGGAGGGCCTCGGCAATGAGCAGTTCTTC CASTVMEREGLGNEQFF
TRBJ2-3 TRBV6-2/TRBV6-3 TRBD1 . TGTGCCAGCAGCTCACGATACAGGGGGGTTTGGAATACGCAGTATTTT CASSSRYRGVWNTQYF
TRBJ2-1 TRBV9 . . TGTGCCAGCAGCGTAGAAGGAGCGTACAATGAGCAGTTCTTC CASSVEGAYNEQFF
TRBJ1-3 TRBV28 TRBD1 . TGTGCCAGCAGCCTAACAGGGGTCTCTGGAAACACCATATATTTT CASSLTGVSGNTIYF
TRBJ2-5 TRBV28 TRBD1 . TGTGCCAGCAGTTTATTTGAGACAGGGAGACGAGAGACCCAGTACTTC CASSLFETGRRETQYF
TRBJ1-5 TRBV19 TRBD1 . TGTGCCAGTAGAGGCCGGGACAGGGGAAATCAGCCCCAGCATTTT CASRGRDRGNQPQHF
TRBJ1-4 TRBV6-5 TRBD1 . TGTGCCAGCAGTCGGCAGGGGGGTAATGAAAAACTGTTTTTT CASSRQGGNEKLFF
TRBJ2-7 TRBV13 . few TGTGCCAGCAGCTTAGGCCGGGACGAGCAGTACTTC CASSLGRDEQYF